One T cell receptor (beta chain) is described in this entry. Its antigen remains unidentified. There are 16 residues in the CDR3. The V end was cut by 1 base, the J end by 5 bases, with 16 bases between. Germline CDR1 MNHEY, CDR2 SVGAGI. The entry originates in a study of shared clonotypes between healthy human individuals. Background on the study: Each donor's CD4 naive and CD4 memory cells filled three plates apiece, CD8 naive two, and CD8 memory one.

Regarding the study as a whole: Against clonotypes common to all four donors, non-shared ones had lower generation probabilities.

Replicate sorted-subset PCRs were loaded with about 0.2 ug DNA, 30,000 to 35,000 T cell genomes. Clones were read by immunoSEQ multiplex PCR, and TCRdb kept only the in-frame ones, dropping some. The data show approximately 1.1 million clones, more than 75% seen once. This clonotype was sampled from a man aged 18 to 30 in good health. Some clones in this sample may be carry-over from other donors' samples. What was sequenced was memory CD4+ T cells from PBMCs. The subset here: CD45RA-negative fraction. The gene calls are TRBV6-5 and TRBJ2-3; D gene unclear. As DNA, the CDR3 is TGTGCCAGCAGTTACTTAGTCCCCATGGTACAAGATACGCAGTATTTT. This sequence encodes CASSYLVPMVQDTQYF.